This is a list of T cell receptor beta chains from one sample in a study of cytomegalovirus exposure and HLA in healthy donors. The assay was immunoSEQ multiplex PCR, and TCRdb's table has in-frame clones only and misses some. Among 35,000 to 55,000 clones listed, around 70% were seen once. Specimen: PBMCs. The source of these receptors is a woman in her 30s in good health and CMV-seronegative. The CDR3 runs from the conserved cysteine through the conserved F or W. The order of the fields is J gene, clone size, D gene, V gene, CDR3 DNA, CDR3 protein. D genes are given only for firm matches. The size field is filled for only some rows; it gives once, few, many or a size class.

TRBJ2-7 . . TRBV7-8 TGTGCCAGCAGCTTGTGGCAGGGTCCCTCCTACGAGCAGTACTTC CASSLWQGPSYEQYF
TRBJ1-1 . . TRBV27 TGTGCCAGCAGTTTATCCGACACAGGGTTTACTGAAGCTTTCTTT CASSLSDTGFTEAFF
TRBJ2-6 few TRBD1 TRBV2 TGTGCCAGCAGCGGTATGGAAGGGGACAGCTCCTCTGGGGCCAACGTCCTGACTTTC CASSGMEGDSSSGANVLTF
TRBJ2-3 . . TRBV30 TGTGCCTCGGGCGGGGAGTGGGGTACAGATACGCAGTATTTT CASGGEWGTDTQYF
TRBJ2-7 . TRBD2 TRBV6-6 TGTGCCAGCAGCTCCGGGACTAGCTACGAGCAGTACTTC CASSSGTSYEQYF
TRBJ2-2 . . TRBV29-1 TGCAGCGTTGAAACGGCCGGGGAGCTGTTTTTT CSVETAGELFF
TRBJ2-1 . . TRBV6-1 TGTGCCAGCAGTTTGCGGGACTTCTACAATGAGCAGTTCTTC CASSLRDFYNEQFF
TRBJ1-2 . . TRBV10-3 TGTGCCATCAGTGGGGAGGGGGGCTATGGCTACACCTTC CAISGEGGYGYTF
TRBJ2-1 . . TRBV6-1 TGTGCCAGCAGTGTTTTTACCTACAATGAGCAGTTCTTC CASSVFTYNEQFF
TRBJ2-1 . TRBD2 TRBV5-1 TGCGCCAGCAACTCGAGAGGCATAGCGGGAGGAAATGGCTATGAGCAGTTCTTC CASNSRGIAGGNGYEQFF
TRBJ1-2 . . TRBV30 TGTGCCTGCACGAGGACAGTTCGTGGCTACACCTTC CACTRTVRGYTF
TRBJ1-2 . TRBD1 TRBV29-1 TGCAGCGTCGAGGGGGCTGACTATGGCTACACCTTC CSVEGADYGYTF
TRBJ2-1 . . TRBV27 TGTGCCAGCAGCAAGGGGAATGAGCAGTTCTTC CASSKGNEQFF
TRBJ2-7 . . TRBV30 TGTGCCTGGAGTGGTTATAACCGGGACTGGTCCTACGAGCAGTACTTC CAWSGYNRDWSYEQYF
TRBJ1-4 . TRBD1 TRBV27 TGTGCCAGCAGCAAGGCCCGACAGGGGGGTGAAAAACTGTTTTTT CASSKARQGGEKLFF